The 32 T cell receptor beta chains presented below share a single source sample, sequenced in a study of T-cell reconstitution after alpha-beta-depleted transplantation in children. This sample's TCRbeta library carried unique molecular identifier barcodes. TCRdb called the PCR reads again in MiXCR, with one record for every CDR3 protein. Here the sample spans approximately 400,000 distinct CDR3 sequences, about a tenth being singletons. The source was PBMCs from the stem cell graft donor, collected from the stem cell graft. These receptors came from a human donor who donated a stem cell graft to a child with acute myeloid leukemia.

This clonotype was counted a few times. This chain links TRBV6-4 with TRBJ2-1; TRBD2 agrees at 9 bases. The J segment lost 3 bases and the V segment lost 3 bases, leaving 6 bases of the junction unmatched. The CDR3 runs 16 residues. Germline CDR1 reads MRHNA; CDR2 reads SNTAGT. The CDR3 protein is CASSDVWRGGYNEQFF. DNA of the CDR3: TGTGCCAGCAGTGATGTTTGGCGGGGGGGCTACAATGAGCAGTTCTTC.

A few counts support this clonotype. This chain connects TRBV11-2 to TRBJ1-5; 7 nucleotides line up with TRBD1. The CDR3 is 15 residues long. Germline-derived CDR1 and CDR2 are SGHAT and FQNNGV. Trimming cost V 6 bases and J 4 bases; bases outside gene matches: 9. CDR3 loop: CASSFSGTVNQPQHF. The CDR3 coding sequence is TGTGCCAGCAGTTTTTCCGGGACAGTTAATCAGCCCCAGCATTTT. The whole variable domain, filled in from reference TRBV11-2 and TRBJ1-5, reads EAGVAQSPRYKIIEKRQSVAFWCNPISGHATLYWYQQILGQGPKLLIQFQNNGVVDDSQLPKDRFSAERLKGVDSTLKIQPAKLEDSAVYLCASSFSGTVNQPQHFGDGTRLSIL.

This clonotype was seen a few times. This chain uses TRBV29-1 with TRBJ1-2, with a tentative D call TRBD1 (5 bases). Germline CDR1 SQVTM, CDR2 ANQGSEA. V gave up 0 bases and J gave up 4 bases, with 12 bases separating them. The CDR3 has 14 residues. The CDR3 DNA reads TGCAGCGTTGAAGATTGGCAGGGATTCTATGGCTACACCTTC. It yields the protein CSVEDWQGFYGYTF.

The sample holds a few counts of this clonotype. This chain connects TRBV20-1 to TRBJ1-5; 7 nucleotides agree with TRBD1. J was trimmed by 4 bases and V by 3 bases; bases with no gene match: 6. This CDR3 has 14 amino acids. Germline lookup yields CDR1 DFQATT and CDR2 SNEGSKA (reference sequence). This CDR3 is CSARTGTENQPQHF. CDR3 in DNA: TGCAGTGCTAGGACCGGGACAGAGAATCAGCCCCAGCATTTT.

This clonotype showed up just a few times. The J gene is TRBJ2-7, the V gene TRBV6-1; maybe TRBD1 (5 bases). V lost 2 bases, J lost 3 bases, and 11 bases lay in between. The CDR3 is 14 amino acids. Germline CDR1 and CDR2: MNHNS and SASEGT. DNA of the CDR3: TGTGCCAGCAGTGAATTGGGGCCAAACTACGAGCAGTACTTC. This gives the protein CASSELGPNYEQYF.

Only a few counts were recorded for this clonotype. This chain links TRBV18 with TRBJ2-1; the D is unclear. Germline assignment: CDR1 KGHSH and CDR2 LQKENI. Trimming left V 2 bases short and J 8 bases short, with 4 bases between. The CDR3 has 11 residues. DNA of the CDR3: TGTGCCAGCTCACCAGAGGATGAGCAGTTCTTC. Translating it yields CASSPEDEQFF.

This clonotype occurred many times. J is TRBJ2-2 and V is TRBV20-1; no firm D call. CDR3 length: 14 residues. Germline-derived CDR1 and CDR2 are DFQATT and SNEGSKA (reference sequence). Trimming cost V 3 bases and J 0 bases, with 8 bases left between them. The CDR3 DNA reads TGCAGTGCTAGGAGGAGCGCGAACACCGGGGAGCTGTTTTTT. Amino acid sequence: CSARRSANTGELFF.

In the case of this clonotype: One junction end does not reproduce the germline sequence, and a read error may be involved. This chain joins TRBV7-7 and TRBJ2-5; D may be TRBD1 (6 bases). The CDR3 loop spans 15 amino acids. CDR1 and CDR2 (germline): SSHAT, FNYEAQ (reference sequence). CDR3: CASSPGVDRQETQYF. CDR3 coding DNA: TGTGCTAGCAGCCCCGGGGTGGACAGACAAGAGACCCAGTACTTC.

This clonotype came up many times. V gene TRBV12-3 or TRBV12-4 combines with J gene TRBJ2-3; TRBD2 aligns across 8 bases. Trimming removed 3 bases from V and 1 base from J; junction bases left unmatched: 3. The CDR3 is 15 residues long. This CDR3 is CASSFRRGGTDTQYF. The DNA for the CDR3 is TGTGCCAGCAGTTTTAGGCGGGGGGGCACAGATACGCAGTATTTT.

The chain links TRBV14 to TRBJ2-7, with TRBD2 matching over 7 bases. Germline CDR1 SGHDN, CDR2 FVKESK. Trimming removed 0 bases from V and 0 bases from J; junction bases left unmatched: 5. This CDR3 is 16 amino acids long. The CDR3 sequence: CASSQEGREDSYEQYF. The DNA of the CDR3 is TGTGCCAGCAGCCAAGAAGGACGGGAGGACTCCTACGAGCAGTACTTC.

The chain joins TRBV29-1 to TRBJ2-1, with TRBD2 matching 12 bases. J was trimmed by 2 bases and V by 6 bases; bases with no gene match: 2. Germline V CDR1 and CDR2: SQVTM, ANQGSEA. This CDR3 contains 14 residues. CDR3 region: CSVRTSGAYNEQFF. Written as DNA, the CDR3 is TGCAGCGTACGGACTAGCGGGGCCTACAATGAGCAGTTCTTC.

In regard to this clonotype: A junction end diverges from the germline sequence, so it may reflect a read error. J is TRBJ2-1 and V is TRBV20-1; 13 bases map to TRBD2. Germline V gene lookup returns CDR1 DFQATT and CDR2 SNEGSKA (reference sequence). The CDR3 is 17 amino acids. The DNA of the CDR3 is TGCTGTGCTAGAGGTTTTACTAGCGGGAGGGCATCAGATGAGCAGTTCTTC. Protein sequence: CCARGFTSGRASDEQFF.

The rearrangement uses TRBV20-1 and TRBJ1-5; D is perhaps TRBD1 (5 bases). This CDR3 contains 13 residues. Trimming pared 6 bases from V and 3 bases from J, leaving 12 bases between. From germline, CDR1 is DFQATT and CDR2 SNEGSKA (reference sequence). CDR3 in amino acids: CSAQGGLNQPQHF. CDR3 nucleotides: TGCAGTGCCCAGGGCGGTCTCAATCAGCCCCAGCATTTT.

This clonotype was seen at least ten times. The chain employs TRBV5-6 and TRBJ2-1, with D possibly matching TRBD1 (5 bases). Germline lookup yields CDR1 SGHDT and CDR2 YYEEEE. The V end was cut by 4 bases, the J end by 2 bases, with 7 bases between. CDR3 length: 13 amino acids. In nucleotides, the CDR3 is TGTGCCAGCAGCCTGACAGCCTACAATGAGCAGTTCTTC. Encoded protein: CASSLTAYNEQFF.

This clonotype occurred many times. This chain connects TRBV20-1 to TRBJ2-1; D is ambiguous. CDR3 length: 14 amino acids. Germline CDR1 reads DFQATT; CDR2 reads SNEGSKA (reference sequence). Trimming removed 6 bases at V and 2 bases at J, with 14 bases between. The CDR3, as DNA: TGCAGTGCACACGCGGCGGCTCCCTACAATGAGCAGTTCTTC. The encoded protein is CSAHAAAPYNEQFF.

There are a few counts of this clonotype. The J gene is TRBJ2-3, the V gene TRBV5-1, with TRBD2 matching over 9 bases. This CDR3 is built from 16 residues. In germline, CDR1 is SGHRS, CDR2 YFSETQ. The V segment lost 2 bases and the J segment 6 bases; nucleotides outside the gene matches: 10. DNA for the CDR3: TGCGCCAGCAGCTTTCGGTTGGCTAGCGGGGAGGATACGCAGTATTTT. Its protein is CASSFRLASGEDTQYF. Supplemented by reference TRBV5-1 and TRBJ2-3, the full variable domain reads KAGVTQTPRYLIKTRGQQVTLSCSPISGHRSVSWYQQTPGQGLQFLFEYFSETQRNKGNFPGRFSGRQFSNSRSEMNVSTLELGDSALYLCASSFRLASGEDTQYFGPGTRLTVL.

This clonotype was detected only a few times. The V and J genes are TRBV9 and TRBJ2-7, with a weak D call TRBD2 (6 bases). From germline, CDR1 is SGDLS and CDR2 YYNGEE. The length of the CDR3 is 14 residues. Trimming stripped 7 bases from V and 0 bases from J, with 14 bases between. CDR3 DNA: TGTGCCAGCGGAGGGTTAGGGGACTCCTACGAGCAGTACTTC. It is translated as CASGGLGDSYEQYF. The full variable domain, its missing parts supplied by reference TRBV9 and TRBJ2-7, is DSGVTQTPKHLITATGQRVTLRCSPRSGDLSVYWYQQSLDQGLQFLIQYYNGEERAKGNILERFSAQQFPDLHSELNLSSLELGDSALYFCASGGLGDSYEQYFGPGTRLTVT.

This clonotype was seen many times. The chain couples TRBV12-3 or TRBV12-4 to TRBJ1-2; D not certain. This CDR3 region has 15 residues. V gave up 2 bases and J gave up 4 bases, with 14 bases separating them. CDR3 sequence (DNA): TGTGCCAGCAGTTTAAGTTTGGGTTTCGGCTATGGCTACACCTTC. It yields the protein CASSLSLGFGYGYTF.

This clonotype was observed at least ten times. The chain carries TRBV4-3 and TRBJ2-2; 8 bases line up with TRBD2. V lost 2 bases and J lost 1; bases outside the gene matches: 12. This CDR3 region has 19 residues. CDR1 is LGHNA and CDR2 is YSLEER in the germline V gene. CDR3 sequence (DNA): TGCGCCAGCAGCCAACCCCTTGGGGGAGCGGGAGAGAACACCGGGGAGCTGTTTTTT. Its protein product is CASSQPLGGAGENTGELFF.

The chain couples TRBV6-1 to TRBJ1-2; D remains unclear. Germline CDR1 reads MNHNS; CDR2 reads SASEGT. V was trimmed by 6 bases and J by 8 bases, leaving 19 bases between them. The CDR3 extends over 14 amino acids. Written as DNA, the CDR3 is TGTGCCAGCAGGGCCGAGGATTATGGTGACGGCTACACCTTC. Amino acids: CASRAEDYGDGYTF.

This clonotype was observed at least ten times. The CDR3: CASSLAGARGAFF. DNA for the CDR3: TGTGCCAGCAGCTTAGCGGGGGCCCGGGGTGCTTTCTTT. The chain is built from TRBV7-8 and TRBJ1-1; TRBD1 might be the D (6 bases). The CDR3 has 13 amino acids. The germline V gene encodes CDR1 SGHVS and CDR2 FQNEAQ. V was clipped by 0 bases and J by 11 bases, with 13 bases between them.

In its sample, this clonotype was seen a few times. The chain has TRBV29-1 and TRBJ1-1, with TRBD1 identical over 8 bases. This CDR3 comprises 16 residues. Per the germline V gene, CDR1 is SQVTM and CDR2 is ANQGSEA. Unmatched junction bases numbered 13, after V lost 3 bases and J lost 4 bases. CDR3 in DNA: TGCAGCGTTGAGAGATTGTCAGGGGGCGACGGCACTGAAGCTTTCTTT. Residues: CSVERLSGGDGTEAFF. The whole variable domain, remainder taken from reference TRBV29-1 and TRBJ1-1, is SAVISQKPSRDICQRGTSLTIQCQVDSQVTMMFWYRQQPGQSLTLIATANQGSEATYESGFVIDKFPISRPNLTFSTLTVSNMSPEDSSIYLCSVERLSGGDGTEAFFGQGTRLTVV.

The J gene is TRBJ2-7, the V gene TRBV9; 7 bases agree with TRBD1. The CDR3 is made up of 14 amino acids. Trimming at V came to 0 bases and at J to 3 bases, leaving 3 bases not matched to a gene. Germline values: CDR1 SGDLS, CDR2 YYNGEE. Here the CDR3 DNA reads TGTGCCAGCAGCGTAGGTCCAGGGGGCTACGAGCAGTACGTC. Protein product: CASSVGPGGYEQYV.

This clonotype was seen a few times. The chain combines TRBV28 with TRBJ1-1, with TRBD1 as a possible D gene (6 bases). Between the trimmed V and J ends, which lost 9 bases and 3 bases, there was a span of 23 bases. The CDR3 has 16 residues. The germline V gene encodes CDR1 MDHEN and CDR2 SYDVKM. The CDR3 protein is CASYPLLGAGDTEAFF. The CDR3 coding sequence is TGTGCCAGTTACCCGCTATTGGGGGCTGGGGACACTGAAGCTTTCTTT.

The rearrangement uses TRBV5-6 and TRBJ2-1; D not resolved. Germline V gene sequence: CDR1 SGHDT, CDR2 YYEEEE. This CDR3 has 13 amino acids. V was cut by 1 base and J by 10 bases, with 12 bases left in between. In nucleotides, the CDR3 is TGTGCCAGCAGCTTGTTGGGCGCCCTGGAGCAGTTCTTC. It yields the protein CASSLLGALEQFF.

The table lists this clonotype with many counts. This chain links TRBV29-1 with TRBJ2-3; unclear D gene. Germline V gives CDR1 SQVTM, CDR2 ANQGSEA. The CDR3 runs 11 residues. V was pared by 8 bases and J by 3 bases, with 9 bases between. The CDR3 DNA follows: TGCAGCCCCCCCCAAACAGATACGCAGTATTTT. Amino acid sequence: CSPPQTDTQYF.

This clonotype has ten or more counts. The chain joins TRBV7-2 to TRBJ2-3, with D unclear. CDR3 length equals 13 residues. CDR1 is SGHTA and CDR2 is FQGNSA in the germline V gene. V shed 3 bases and J shed 6 bases, with 10 bases lying between them. The CDR3 loop reads CASSLERSDTQYF. CDR3 sequence (DNA): TGTGCCAGCAGCTTGGAACGGTCGGATACGCAGTATTTT.

This clonotype was counted only a few times. The chain recombines TRBV28 with TRBJ1-4; D unresolved. The CDR3 sequence is 17 residues long. Trimming pared 5 bases from V and 0 bases from J, leaving 16 bases between. Germline CDR1 reads MDHEN; CDR2 reads SYDVKM. CDR3 sequence reads: CASSPPRDIATNEKLFF. Written as DNA, the CDR3 is TGTGCCAGCAGTCCCCCACGAGATATCGCAACTAATGAAAAACTGTTTTTT.

This clonotype was detected many times. This chain joins TRBV6-5 and TRBJ2-1; D may be TRBD1 (5 bases). The germline V gene has CDR1 MNHEY and CDR2 SVGAGI. This CDR3 is built from 14 residues. V lost 1 base and J 8 bases, leaving 12 bases between the germline ends. DNA of the CDR3: TGTGCCAGCAGTTACTTTTATGGGGCTTATGAGCAGTTCTTC. Translated: CASSYFYGAYEQFF.

This clonotype was found many times. The rearrangement joins TRBV5-1 to TRBJ2-5; D may match TRBD1 or TRBD2 (5 bases each). Germline CDR1 is SGHRS and CDR2 is YFSETQ. Trimming took 0 bases from V and 4 from J, leaving 13 bases between them. The CDR3 consists of 15 residues. CDR3 nucleotides: TGCGCCAGCAGCTTGGAGGGGCGAGAGGGAGAGACCCAGTACTTC. The encoded protein is CASSLEGREGETQYF.

This clonotype has a handful of counts. The chain recombines TRBV20-1 with TRBJ1-1, with D maybe TRBD1 (6 bases). The germline gives CDR1 DFQATT, CDR2 SNEGSKA (reference sequence). V shed 1 base and J shed 10 bases, with 22 bases lying between them. This CDR3 is 15 amino acids long. CDR3 sequence (DNA): TGCAGTGCTAGAGGGGGGCCCCAACCCCTAACGGGAGCTTTCTTT. Encoded protein: CSARGGPQPLTGAFF.

The table lists this clonotype with a few counts. This chain links TRBV12-3 or TRBV12-4 with TRBJ1-3, with no clear D. Between the trimmed V and J ends, which lost 4 bases and 1 base, there was a span of 14 bases. The CDR3 is made up of 16 amino acids. The CDR3 loop is CASSWARPGSGNTIYF. Written as DNA, the CDR3 is TGTGCCAGCAGTTGGGCCCGACCGGGTTCTGGAAACACCATATATTTT.